This is a list of T cell receptor beta chains from one sample in a study of T cell repertoires in cytomegalovirus infection. TCRdb redid the calling of the reads with MiXCR, one entry per CDR3 protein. There are around 570,000 distinct CDR3 sequences in the sample; almost 40% occur only once, and about 46% lies in the top ten. Their recognized antigens are unknown. Sample: cultured PBMCs, taken from culture after CMV antigen stimulation. Receptors originate from a human donor in good health (CMV status not recorded). Some clones in this sample may be carry-over from other donors' samples. Both conserved end residues are part of each CDR3. D genes are given only for firm matches. Only some rows state a clone size, as once, few, many or a class for expanded clones.

>TRBD1|TRBV7-2|TRBJ2-1|.|15
TGTGCCAGCAGCCCGGACAGGGTGGTGCGGGTGGAGCAGTTCTTC
CASSPDRVVRVEQFF
>.|TRBV25-1|TRBJ2-7|few|15
TGTGCCAGCAGTGACGGTCTAGGGCCTTCCTACGAGCAGTACTTC
CASSDGLGPSYEQYF
>.|TRBV12-3/TRBV12-4|TRBJ2-1|.|14
TGTCCCAGCAGTCCCGGAGAGACCCTCAATGAGCAGTTCTTC
CPSSPGETLNEQFF
>.|TRBV12-3/TRBV12-4|TRBJ1-3|.|13
TGTGCCAGCGGGATTGACTCTGGAAACACCATATATTTT
CASGIDSGNTIYF
>.|TRBV20-1|TRBJ1-2|.|13
TGCAGTGCTAGACGTGACACCGGCTATGGCTACACCTTC
CSARRDTGYGYTF
>TRBD1|TRBV7-2|TRBJ2-7|.|15
TGTGCCAGCAGCATCTCTTATATCGCAGGGGGCGAGCAGTACTTC
CASSISYIAGGEQYF
>TRBD2|TRBV28|TRBJ2-2|few|18
TGTGCCAGCAGTCCTCCCACCCCGGGCGGGGGGGAGATCGGGGAGCTGTTTTTT
CASSPPTPGGGEIGELFF
>TRBD2|TRBV7-2|TRBJ2-1|.|16
TGTGCCAGCAGCGCTAGGGCGGCTAGCGGGGTGTATGAGCAGTTCTTC
CASSARAASGVYEQFF
>.|TRBV12-3/TRBV12-4|TRBJ1-1|few|15
TGTGCCAGCAGTTTCCCCAGCCCAATGAACACTGAAGCTTTCTTT
CASSFPSPMNTEAFF
>TRBD2|TRBV4-3|TRBJ2-3|many|16
TGCGCCAGCAGCCAAGATTTAGCGGGAAGCACAGATACGCAGTATTTT
CASSQDLAGSTDTQYF
>.|TRBV6-2/TRBV6-3|TRBJ1-2|few|13
TGTGCCAGCTCTAACAGGCTCTCCTATGGCTACACCTTC
CASSNRLSYGYTF
>.|TRBV4-2|TRBJ2-3|.|17
TGTGCCAGCAGCCAAGGTCGGCTGGGGTCCCCCACAGATACGCAGTATTTT
CASSQGRLGSPTDTQYF
>.|TRBV6-1|TRBJ2-2|.|20
TGTGCCAGCAGTGAAGTTAAAGCGTCGGTGTGGCCCGCGAACACCGGGGAGCTGTTTTTT
CASSEVKASVWPANTGELFF
>.|TRBV10-3|TRBJ1-5|.|13
TGTGCCATCAGTGAAGACCGGAGTCAGCCCCAGCATTTT
CAISEDRSQPQHF
>.|TRBV25-1|TRBJ2-5|few|17
TGTGCCAGCAGTGAATATAAGGGGCACCTGTACCAAGAGACCCAGTACTTC
CASSEYKGHLYQETQYF
>.|TRBV19|TRBJ2-1|.|14
TGTGCCAGTATGGATCGGGGGCCCAACAATGAGCAGTTCTTC
CASMDRGPNNEQFF
>TRBD1|TRBV28|TRBJ1-5|many|15
TGTGCCAGCAGCCCATTCCCGGGACAGGGTCTCCCCCAGCATTTT
CASSPFPGQGLPQHF
>TRBD1|TRBV6-2/TRBV6-3|TRBJ1-2|.|17
TGTGCCAGCAGCCGGACACCCCCCGGCAGGGGGTCCTATGGCTACACCTTC
CASSRTPPGRGSYGYTF
>TRBD2|TRBV12-3/TRBV12-4|TRBJ2-2|.|15
TGTGCCAGCAGTCCGGGAGGGCAGAACACCGGGGAGCTGTTTTTT
CASSPGGQNTGELFF
>.|TRBV10-3|TRBJ2-5|few|12
TGTGCCATCAGTGAGTGGGGTGAGACCCAGTACTTC
CAISEWGETQYF
>.|TRBV7-2|TRBJ2-2|.|13
TGTGCCAGCAGCCCAGGGGTGGTCGGGGAGCTGTTTTTT
CASSPGVVGELFF
>.|TRBV10-3|TRBJ2-3|.|12
TGTGCCTCATCCCCTGTGTTAGATACGCAGTATTTT
CASSPVLDTQYF
>.|TRBV7-2|TRBJ2-5|.|13
TGTGCCAGCAGCTTAGGCGATAGGGAGACCCAGTACTTC
CASSLGDRETQYF
>TRBD1|TRBV7-9|TRBJ1-5|few|17
TGTGCCAGCAGCTCCGGGACAGGGGGCGATGGCAATCAGCCCCAGCATTTT
CASSSGTGGDGNQPQHF
>.|TRBV20-1|TRBJ2-2|few|13
TGCAGTGCTAGAGATCTGGGGACCGGGGAGCTGTTTTTT
CSARDLGTGELFF
>.|TRBV6-1|TRBJ1-2|once|18
TGTGCCAGCAGCCTAAAGGGGGGACTCATCATGAGCGTCTATGGCTACACCTTC
CASSLKGGLIMSVYGYTF
>TRBD1|TRBV7-6|TRBJ1-6|.|16
TGTGCCAGCAGGCCGACAGGGATAGGCAGTAATTCACCCCTCCACTTT
CASRPTGIGSNSPLHF
>.|TRBV7-2|TRBJ2-1|.|15
TGTGCCAGCAGCTTATCCCCCCGCTCCTACAATGAGCAGTTCTTC
CASSLSPRSYNEQFF